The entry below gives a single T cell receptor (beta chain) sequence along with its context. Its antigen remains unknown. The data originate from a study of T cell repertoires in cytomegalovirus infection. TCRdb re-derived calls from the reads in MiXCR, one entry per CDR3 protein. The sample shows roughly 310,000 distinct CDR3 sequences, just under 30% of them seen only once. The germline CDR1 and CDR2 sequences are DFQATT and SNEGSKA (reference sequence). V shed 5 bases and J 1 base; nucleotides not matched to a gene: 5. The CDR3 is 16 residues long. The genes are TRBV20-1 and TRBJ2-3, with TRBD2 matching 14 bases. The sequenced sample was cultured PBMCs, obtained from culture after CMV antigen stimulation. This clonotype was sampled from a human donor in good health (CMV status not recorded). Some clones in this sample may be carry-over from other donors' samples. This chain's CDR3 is CSAELTSGGGTDTQYF. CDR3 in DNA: TGCAGTGCTGAATTGACTAGCGGGGGGGGCACAGATACGCAGTATTTT.